This T cell receptor beta chain was recovered during a study of CD8 T cells in ankylosing spondylitis. Making use of molecular barcodes, quantitative 5'-RACE generated TCR beta libraries. A single record per CDR3 protein comes from TCRdb applying MiXCR to the 5' RACE reads. The profile shows around 250,000 distinct CDR3 sequences, roughly 10% of them singletons. Comments on this clonotype: The antigen remains undetermined.

Study results and limitations: Reports of some motif variants in reactive arthritis synovial fluid and blood predate this one. Reportedly, disease-linked clones are significantly enriched in ankylosing spondylitis patients' matched synovial fluid. Relatively rare in peripheral blood, disease-linked clones were also CD8+.

CDR1 GTSNPN and CDR2 SVGIG come from the germline V gene (reference sequence). Trimming removed 4 bases at V and 2 bases at J, with 14 bases between. CDR3 size: 14 residues. The clonotype comes from a male donor with ankylosing spondylitis or in good health (not recorded which). The specimen was blood, either unsorted or a sorted T cell fraction (not recorded which). The rearrangement uses TRBV30 and TRBJ2-5, with D perhaps given as TRBD1 or TRBD2 (6 bases each). The CDR3 is CAWTTGGGQETQYF. CDR3 nucleotide sequence: TGTGCCTGGACAACAGGAGGGGGTCAAGAGACCCAGTACTTC. Full variable domain (rest looked up from reference TRBV30 and TRBJ2-5): SQTIHQWPATLVQPVGSPLSLECTVEGTSNPNLYWYRQAAGRGLQLLFYSVGIGQISSEVPQNLSASRPQDRQFILSSKKLLLSDSGFYLCAWTTGGGQETQYFGPGTRLLVL.